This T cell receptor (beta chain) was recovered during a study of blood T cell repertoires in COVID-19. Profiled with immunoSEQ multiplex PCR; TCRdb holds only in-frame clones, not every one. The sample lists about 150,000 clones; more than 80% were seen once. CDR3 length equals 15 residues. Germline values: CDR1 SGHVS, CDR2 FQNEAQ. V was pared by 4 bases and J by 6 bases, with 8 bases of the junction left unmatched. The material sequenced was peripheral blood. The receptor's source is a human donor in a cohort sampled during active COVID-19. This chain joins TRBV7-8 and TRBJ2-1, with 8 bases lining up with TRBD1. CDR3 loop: CASSSGQGALNEQFF. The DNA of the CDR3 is TGTGCCAGCAGCTCCGGACAGGGAGCCCTCAATGAGCAGTTCTTC. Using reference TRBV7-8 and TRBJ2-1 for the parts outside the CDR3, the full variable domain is GAGVSQSPRYKVAKRGQDVALRCDPISGHVSLFWYQQALGQGPEFLTYFQNEAQLDKSGLPSDRFFAERPEGSVSTLKIQRTQQEDSAVYLCASSSGQGALNEQFFGPGTRLTVL.